This passage covers 18 T cell receptor beta chains from one sample sequenced in a study of T cell changes during pregnancy in multiple sclerosis (dated by TCRdb to the late 2010s). Library method: the immunoSEQ multiplex PCR assay. TCRdb mirrors the immuneACCESS table, restricted to in-frame sequences. Some clones are absent from its copies; in checked studies, under half trace to an unresolved V gene, and the reason for the others is unknown. The sample table holds 55,000 to 80,000 clones, of which approximately 94% were seen once. The ten largest clones represent more than 0.45% of the sample. The sample was peripheral blood, taken in the third trimester of pregnancy. Every receptor here comes from a female donor with multiple sclerosis, enrolled in a pregnancy study.

The chain has TRBV9 and TRBJ1-4, with unresolved D. V dropped 0 bases and J dropped 1 base, with 7 bases sitting between them. Germline CDR1 SGDLS, CDR2 YYNGEE. The CDR3 sequence is 15 residues long. This chain's CDR3 is CASSVAPGTNEKLFF. The CDR3 nucleotides read TGTGCCAGCAGCGTAGCCCCAGGAACTAATGAAAAACTGTTTTTT. Together with reference TRBV9 and TRBJ1-4, the CDR3 gives the full variable domain: DSGVTQTPKHLITATGQRVTLRCSPRSGDLSVYWYQQSLDQGLQFLIQYYNGEERAKGNILERFSAQQFPDLHSELNLSSLELGDSALYFCASSVAPGTNEKLFFGSGTQLSVL.

CDR3 residues: CASSPTGDYEQYF. The CDR3 DNA reads TGTGCCAGCTCACCGACAGGGGATTACGAGCAGTACTTC. The rearrangement uses TRBV18 and TRBJ2-7; TRBD1 matches 8 bases. This CDR3 is built from 13 residues. CDR1 KGHSH and CDR2 LQKENI come from the germline V gene. J gave up 4 bases and V 3 bases, and 2 bases lay outside the gene matches.

V and J are TRBV30 and TRBJ1-1, with D perhaps matching TRBD1 (6 bases). Germline CDR1 GTSNPN, CDR2 SVGIG (reference sequence). The CDR3 totals 13 residues. The V end lost 5 bases, the J end lost 3 bases, and 13 bases lay between the germline ends. CDR3 nucleotide sequence: TGTGCCTGGTCCCTACAGGGCGACACTGAAGCTTTCTTT. Its protein is CAWSLQGDTEAFF.

This chain joins TRBV7-9 and TRBJ1-6; 7 bases align to TRBD1. This CDR3 has 15 residues. Germline V gene data show CDR1 as SEHNR and CDR2 as FQNEAQ (reference sequence). V was pared by 5 bases and J by 4 bases, with 5 bases of the junction left unmatched. The CDR3: CASSARDSYNSPLHF. CDR3 coding DNA: TGTGCCAGCAGCGCGAGGGACAGTTATAATTCACCCCTCCACTTT.

The chain is built from TRBV7-2 and TRBJ2-3, with a tentative D call TRBD2 (6 bases). The CDR3 contains 16 residues. The V gene's germline CDR1 is SGHTA and CDR2 FQGNSA. The V end lost 1 base, the J end lost 0 bases, and 11 bases lay between the germline ends. CDR3 residues: CASSLVAAPSTDTQYF. The DNA for the CDR3 is TGTGCCAGCAGCTTAGTAGCGGCCCCTAGCACAGATACGCAGTATTTT.

The CDR3 is CASSDGGGESYTF. CDR3 DNA sequence: TGTGCCAGCTCAGATGGCGGCGGGGAATCTTACACCTTC. The chain employs TRBV5-6 and TRBJ1-2; D uncertain. This CDR3 has 13 residues. From germline, CDR1 is SGHDT and CDR2 YYEEEE. V lost 7 bases to trimming and J lost 11 bases, with 21 bases between them.

The V call is TRBV10-3, the J call TRBJ1-2; D possibly corresponds to TRBD1 (6 bases). From germline, CDR1 is ENHRY and CDR2 SYGVKD. V gave up 3 bases and J gave up 3 bases, with 20 bases separating them. This CDR3 comprises 17 residues. This CDR3 is CAISEAGTRPNHYGYTF. The DNA for the CDR3 is TGTGCCATCAGTGAAGCCGGGACACGCCCGAATCACTATGGCTACACCTTC.

The chain couples TRBV27 to TRBJ1-6; 7 bases are a match to TRBD1. V gave up 0 bases and J gave up 10 bases; unmatched junction bases: 6. The CDR3 sequence is 15 residues long. Looked up from germline, CDR1 is MNHEY and CDR2 is SMNVEV (reference sequence). The CDR3 nucleotides read TGTGCCAGCAGTTTATCCCGACAGGGAGGCTCACCCCTCCACTTT. This sequence encodes CASSLSRQGGSPLHF.

The chain combines TRBV2 with TRBJ1-1; D is unresolved. CDR3 length: 17 residues. V lost 10 bases, J lost 0 bases, and 24 bases lay in between. CDR1 is SNHLY and CDR2 is FYNNEI in the germline V gene. The CDR3 sequence: CATLLRPAAPMNTEAFF. CDR3 bases: TGTGCCACCCTCCTCAGGCCCGCAGCCCCTATGAACACTGAAGCTTTCTTT.

This clone came up once. CDR3 residues: CASSLRQGTIQETQYF. The CDR3 DNA follows: TGTGCCAGCAGCCTTAGACAGGGGACCATCCAAGAGACCCAGTACTTC. V usage is TRBV7-9 and J usage is TRBJ2-5; 8 bases match TRBD1. Germline CDR1 and CDR2: SEHNR and FQNEAQ (reference sequence). J gave up 1 base and V 5 bases, and 9 bases lay outside the gene matches. The CDR3 is 16 amino acids. The full variable domain, with the rest looked up from reference TRBV7-9 and TRBJ2-5, is DTGVSQNPRHKITKRGQNVTFRCDPISEHNRLYWYRQTLGQGPEFLTYFQNEAQLEKSRLLSDRFSAERPKGSFSTLEIQRTEQGDSAMYLCASSLRQGTIQETQYFGPGTRLLVL.

The V gene is TRBV16, the J gene TRBJ1-4; tentatively, D is TRBD1 (6 bases). V was pared by 4 bases and J by 8 bases, with 11 bases between. Looked up from germline, CDR1 is KGHSY and CDR2 is FQNENV. This CDR3 spans 13 amino acids. The CDR3 loop reads CASSLGQPEKLFF. CDR3 nucleotides: TGTGCCAGCAGCCTCGGACAGCCCGAAAAACTGTTTTTT.

The chain uses TRBV15 and TRBJ1-6, with a weak D call TRBD1 (5 bases). Germline V gene lookup returns CDR1 LNHNV and CDR2 YYDKDF (reference sequence). V was trimmed by 5 bases and J by 6 bases, leaving 20 bases between them. CDR3 size: 17 residues. The CDR3 region has the DNA TGTGCCACCAGCTCCAAAGGGGCAACTACGATTAATTCACCCCTCCACTTT. Amino acids: CATSSKGATTINSPLHF.

V is TRBV7-3 and J is TRBJ2-5; tentative D call: TRBD2 (6 bases). Germline V lookup: CDR1 SGHTA, CDR2 FQGTGA. The CDR3 has 13 residues. The V and J ends lost 4 bases and 9 bases respectively, with 15 bases between them. This CDR3 is CASSSGRWEAQYF. CDR3 DNA sequence: TGTGCCAGCAGCTCCGGACGATGGGAGGCCCAGTACTTC.

This chain uses TRBV4-3 with TRBJ1-1, with D perhaps TRBD1 (5 bases). This CDR3 region has 13 residues. The germline V gene encodes CDR1 LGHNA and CDR2 YSLEER. Trimming stripped 1 base from V and 7 bases from J, with 10 bases between. CDR3 bases: TGCGCCAGCAGCCAAGTCCCCGACAGTGAAGCTTTCTTT. Its translation: CASSQVPDSEAFF.

The chain joins TRBV7-8 to TRBJ2-3; 11 bases line up with TRBD2. CDR3 length: 17 residues. Losses at the gene ends were 6 bases for V and 2 bases for J; bases not matched to a gene: 10. CDR1 is SGHVS, CDR2 FQNEAQ, per germline. CDR3 sequence: CASSPTGLAETTDTQYF. Written as DNA, the CDR3 is TGTGCCAGCAGTCCCACGGGACTAGCGGAGACCACAGATACGCAGTATTTT.

The rearrangement links TRBV7-2 to TRBJ1-5; tentative D call: TRBD1 (6 bases). Trimming removed 3 bases from V and 3 bases from J, with 12 bases in between. CDR3 length equals 15 residues. Germline V gene sequence: CDR1 SGHTA, CDR2 FQGNSA. The CDR3 region is CASSLSTGLNQPQHF. CDR3 sequence (DNA): TGTGCCAGCAGCTTGTCAACAGGGCTCAATCAGCCCCAGCATTTT.

The chain couples TRBV5-6 to TRBJ2-3; D possibly corresponds to TRBD1 (6 bases). The germline CDR1 and CDR2 sequences are SGHDT and YYEEEE. The CDR3 consists of 15 residues. V lost 3 bases, J lost 5 bases, and 16 bases lay in between. The CDR3 protein is CASSSGDWWGDTQYF. CDR3 in DNA: TGTGCCAGCAGCTCAGGGGATTGGTGGGGAGATACGCAGTATTTT. The full variable domain, its missing parts supplied by reference TRBV5-6 and TRBJ2-3, is DAGVTQSPTHLIKTRGQQVTLRCSPKSGHDTVSWYQQALGQGPQFIFQYYEEEERQRGNFPDRFSGHQFPNYSSELNVNALLLGDSALYLCASSSGDWWGDTQYFGPGTRLTVL.

The gene calls are TRBV9 and TRBJ1-1; 7 positions match TRBD1. V dropped 4 bases and J dropped 1; count of bases not matched to a gene: 7. CDR3 length: 15 residues. Germline assignment: CDR1 SGDLS and CDR2 YYNGEE. The DNA of the CDR3 is TGTGCCAGCAGCCTTAAGGGGGCCGCGAACACTGAAGCTTTCTTT. Residues: CASSLKGAANTEAFF.